One and the same sample provided the 24 T cell receptor beta chains below, sequenced in a study of blood T cells in healthy people across ages. The use of a sample-barcoded 5' primer and a J-beta primer mix characterized a second PCR of about 7 to 12 cycles. TCRdb reanalysed the 5' RACE reads using MiXCR and keeps one entry per CDR3 protein. The sample has hundreds of thousands of distinct CDR3 sequences, roughly 43% seen once. Sample: blood. These receptors were obtained from a man aged 80 or over in good health.

This clonotype has a count of ten or more. The rearrangement links TRBV12-3 or TRBV12-4 to TRBJ1-6; D is ambiguous. CDR3 size: 17 residues. V was cut by 7 bases and J by 9 bases, with 25 bases left in between. The CDR3 nucleotides are TGTGCCAGCACCAAACCGACCGACCGCCTAATAGGTTCACCCCTCCACTTT. This translates into CASTKPTDRLIGSPLHF.

This rearrangement joins TRBV25-1 to TRBJ2-5; unclear D gene. V was clipped by 3 bases and J by 1 base, with 12 bases between them. Germline values: CDR1 MGHDK, CDR2 SYGVNS. CDR3 size: 15 residues. CDR3 amino acids: CASSDKSPPQETQYF. The DNA of the CDR3 is TGTGCCAGCAGTGATAAATCCCCCCCCCAAGAGACCCAGTACTTC.

V gene TRBV20-1 combines with J gene TRBJ1-6, with D perhaps TRBD1 (5 bases). The CDR3 sequence is 19 residues long. Trimming took off 1 base at V and 1 base at J, with 20 bases between the two ends. Germline V gene sequence: CDR1 DFQATT, CDR2 SNEGSKA (reference sequence). The CDR3 spells CSARGERGYERSYNSPLHF. DNA for the CDR3: TGCAGTGCTAGAGGGGAAAGGGGTTACGAGCGGTCCTATAATTCACCCCTCCACTTT.

The chain carries TRBV7-6 and TRBJ2-3, with D hard to call. V dropped 3 bases and J dropped 4 bases, with 17 bases sitting between them. The CDR3 consists of 16 residues. Germline V gene data show CDR1 as SGHVS and CDR2 as FNYEAQ. DNA for the CDR3: TGTGCCAGCAGCTTTAGGGCCGGTAGCTTCGCAGATACGCAGTATTTT. It codes for CASSFRAGSFADTQYF.

The chain links TRBV12-3 or TRBV12-4 to TRBJ1-1; possible D gene TRBD1, 5 bases. Trimming took 8 bases from V and 9 from J, leaving 16 bases between them. This CDR3 spans 12 amino acids. The CDR3 sequence: CASREDIKKAFF. CDR3 DNA: TGTGCCAGCCGCGAGGACATCAAGAAAGCTTTCTTT.

This clonotype showed up just a few times. V is TRBV7-9 and J is TRBJ2-1; TRBD1 aligns across 9 bases. This CDR3 spans 13 amino acids. Germline CDR1 SEHNR, CDR2 FQNEAQ (reference sequence). After removal of 8 bases from V and 5 bases from J, the junction contained 4 bases not matched to a gene. Here the CDR3 DNA reads TGTGCCAGCCAACAGGGGGCTAACAATGAGCAGTTCTTC. This codes for CASQQGANNEQFF.

This clonotype was counted between two and nine times. The chain uses TRBV6-5 and TRBJ2-5, with 8 bases fitting TRBD1. Germline lookup yields CDR1 MNHEY and CDR2 SVGAGI. V lost 6 bases and J lost 11; bases outside the gene matches: 14. The CDR3 spans 14 residues. The CDR3 bases are TGTGCCAGCAGCCCCGGACAGGGTTCGTGGGAGCAGTACTTC. It is translated as CASSPGQGSWEQYF.

V is TRBV6-2 or TRBV6-3 and J is TRBJ2-7, with a weak D call TRBD2 (6 bases). Germline V gene data show CDR1 as MNHEY and CDR2 as SVGEGT. The CDR3 sequence is 14 residues long. V lost 6 bases and J 4 bases, leaving 16 bases between the germline ends. CDR3 bases: TGTGCCAGCAGACTGACTGGACTATCTTACGAGCAGTACTTC. The encoded protein is CASRLTGLSYEQYF.

This clonotype appeared once. The chain carries TRBV20-1 and TRBJ2-1, with 7 bases identical to TRBD1. Germline CDR1 reads DFQATT; CDR2 reads SNEGSKA (reference sequence). The trim removed 8 bases at V and 2 bases at J, leaving 9 bases unmatched. The length of the CDR3 is 14 residues. The CDR3 region is CSTSGQATYNEQFF. The CDR3 nucleotides are TGCAGTACATCCGGACAGGCTACCTACAATGAGCAGTTCTTC.

This clonotype has a count of ten or more. This chain links TRBV29-1 with TRBJ2-3, with 10 bases matching TRBD2. V was clipped by 4 bases and J by 3 bases; unmatched bases: 7. Germline V gene lookup returns CDR1 SQVTM and CDR2 ANQGSEA. The CDR3 is made up of 15 amino acids. CDR3 sequence (DNA): TGCAGCGTTGCCGGAGAAGCGGGAGGGACAGATACGCAGTATTTT. Translating gives CSVAGEAGGTDTQYF.

The rearrangement links TRBV6-5 to TRBJ2-3; D tentatively fits TRBD1 or TRBD2 (5 bases each). Looked up from germline, CDR1 is MNHEY and CDR2 is SVGAGI. Trimming took off 10 bases at V and 5 bases at J, with 19 bases between the two ends. This CDR3 is 14 amino acids long. CDR3 amino acids: CANRNLRDGDTQYF. Written as DNA, the CDR3 is TGTGCCAACAGGAACCTCCGGGACGGAGATACGCAGTATTTT.

A note on this clonotype: Its ends do not fully match the called genes, so a read error is possible. The J gene is TRBJ2-1, the V gene TRBV6-2 or TRBV6-3, with 10 bases fitting TRBD1. The length of the CDR3 is 15 residues. Germline V gives CDR1 MNHEY, CDR2 SVGEGT. CDR3 nucleotide sequence: TGTGCCGGCAGTGGCTCCGGGACAGGGGACAATGAGCAGTTCTTC. Translating it yields CAGSGSGTGDNEQFF.

The chain has TRBV12-3 or TRBV12-4 and TRBJ2-3; 9 bases match TRBD1. V was clipped by 10 bases and J by 0 bases; unmatched bases: 5. The CDR3 runs 14 residues. In nucleotides, the CDR3 is TGTGCCACCATCGGGACAGGGAGCACAGATACGCAGTATTTT. This encodes CATIGTGSTDTQYF.

The chain carries TRBV9 and TRBJ2-5, with D tentatively TRBD1 (5 bases). Trimming pared 4 bases from V and 7 bases from J, leaving 23 bases between. This CDR3 has 16 residues. Germline V CDR1 and CDR2: SGDLS, YYNGEE. CDR3 amino acids: CASSSQQVTVGGTQYF. The CDR3 coding sequence is TGTGCCAGCAGCTCTCAGCAGGTGACAGTCGGCGGGACCCAGTACTTC.

CDR3 nucleotides: TGTGCCAGCAGTCCCTACATAGACACGCAGTATTTT. It yields the protein CASSPYIDTQYF. The V gene is TRBV6-6, the J gene TRBJ2-3; D is unclear. CDR1 and CDR2 (germline): MNHNY, SVGAGI (reference sequence). The CDR3 runs 12 residues. Trimming stripped 5 bases from V and 9 bases from J, with 12 bases between.

This clonotype was counted ten times or more. The gene calls are TRBV7-9 and TRBJ1-2; D not certain. The CDR3 covers 15 residues. Between the trimmed V and J ends, which lost 1 base and 0 bases, there was a span of 9 bases. Per germline, CDR1 SEHNR and CDR2 FQNEAQ (reference sequence). DNA for the CDR3: TGTGCCAGCAGCTTAGTGGAGGGCCCTAACTATGGCTACACCTTC. Translating it yields CASSLVEGPNYGYTF. Based on the CDR3 plus reference TRBV7-9 and TRBJ1-2, the full variable domain is DTGVSQNPRHKITKRGQNVTFRCDPISEHNRLYWYRQTLGQGPEFLTYFQNEAQLEKSRLLSDRFSAERPKGSFSTLEIQRTEQGDSAMYLCASSLVEGPNYGYTFGSGTRLTVV.

This clonotype was counted between two and nine times. The chain joins TRBV20-1 to TRBJ2-4; D might be TRBD1 or TRBD2, each matching 5 bases. CDR1 and CDR2 (germline): DFQATT, SNEGSKA (reference sequence). V was trimmed by 5 bases and J by 0 bases, leaving 17 bases between them. CDR3 length: 16 amino acids. CDR3 region: CSAAWPGGTAKNIQYF. CDR3 in DNA: TGCAGTGCTGCCTGGCCCGGTGGGACAGCCAAAAACATTCAGTACTTC.

This chain connects TRBV28 to TRBJ1-2, with D tentatively TRBD1 (5 bases). The V end lost 2 bases, the J end lost 6 bases, and 13 bases lay between the germline ends. This CDR3 is 14 amino acids long. Per germline, CDR1 MDHEN and CDR2 SYDVKM. CDR3 amino acids: CASSLGAGTNGYTF. The DNA for the CDR3 is TGTGCCAGCAGTTTAGGGGCAGGGACGAATGGCTACACCTTC.

The V call is TRBV6-2 or TRBV6-3, the J call TRBJ2-3; no clear D. The CDR3 consists of 14 residues. Trimming shortened V by 2 bases and J by 6 bases, and 12 bases separated the two germline ends. Per germline, CDR1 MNHEY and CDR2 SVGEGT. CDR3 sequence reads: CASSYVLPRDTQYF. In nucleotides, the CDR3 is TGTGCCAGCAGTTACGTTCTACCGCGGGATACGCAGTATTTT.

The V and J genes are TRBV3-1 and TRBJ2-3; 8 bases match TRBD2. The length of the CDR3 is 17 residues. With 3 bases clipped from V and 0 bases from J, the junction kept 8 bases outside the gene matches. Looked up from germline, CDR1 is LGHDT and CDR2 is YNNKEL (reference sequence). CDR3 residues: CASSQTLTSGSTDTQYF. CDR3 nucleotide sequence: TGTGCCAGCAGCCAGACCCTAACTAGCGGAAGCACAGATACGCAGTATTTT.

The rearrangement links TRBV25-1 to TRBJ2-7; D is possibly TRBD1 (5 bases). The CDR3 sequence is 15 residues long. CDR1 and CDR2 from the germline V gene are MGHDK and SYGVNS. With 2 bases removed from V and 2 bases from J, the gap between germline ends came to 13 bases. The CDR3: CASSEVSGATYEQYF. In nucleotides, the CDR3 is TGTGCCAGCAGTGAAGTTTCTGGGGCCACCTACGAGCAGTACTTC.

The genes are TRBV20-1 and TRBJ2-5; 11 nucleotides match TRBD2. The length of the CDR3 is 13 residues. Losses at the gene ends were 6 bases for V and 5 bases for J; bases not matched to a gene: 5. Germline lookup yields CDR1 DFQATT and CDR2 SNEGSKA (reference sequence). The CDR3 here is CSAIAGGQETQYF. CDR3 nucleotides: TGCAGTGCGATAGCGGGAGGGCAGGAGACCCAGTACTTC.

This clonotype was detected a few times. The CDR3 region is CASTDEGFSGANVLTF. CDR3 nucleotides: TGTGCCAGCACCGACGAGGGTTTCTCTGGGGCCAACGTCCTGACTTTC. V is TRBV21-1 and J is TRBJ2-6; the table's TRBD2 call for D was not verified on the DNA. TRBV21-1 constitutes a pseudogene. This CDR3 region has 16 residues.

The chain couples TRBV28 to TRBJ2-3, with 9 bases fitting TRBD1. V was clipped by 6 bases and J by 3 bases; unmatched bases: 4. The V gene's germline CDR1 is MDHEN and CDR2 SYDVKM. CDR3 length equals 14 residues. CDR3 residues: CASRTDRGTDTQYF. In DNA, the CDR3 is TGTGCCAGCAGGACGGACAGGGGTACAGATACGCAGTATTTT.